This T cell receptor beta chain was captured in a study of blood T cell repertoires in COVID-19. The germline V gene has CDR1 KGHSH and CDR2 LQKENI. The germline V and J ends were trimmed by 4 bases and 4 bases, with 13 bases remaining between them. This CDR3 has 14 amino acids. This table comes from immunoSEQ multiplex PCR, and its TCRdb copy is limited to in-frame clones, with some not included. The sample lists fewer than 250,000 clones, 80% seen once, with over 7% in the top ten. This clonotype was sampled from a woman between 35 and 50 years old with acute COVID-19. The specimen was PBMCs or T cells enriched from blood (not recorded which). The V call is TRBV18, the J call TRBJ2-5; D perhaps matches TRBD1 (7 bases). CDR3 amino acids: CASSQGARGETQYF. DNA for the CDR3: TGTGCCAGCTCACAGGGGGCGCGGGGAGAGACCCAGTACTTC.